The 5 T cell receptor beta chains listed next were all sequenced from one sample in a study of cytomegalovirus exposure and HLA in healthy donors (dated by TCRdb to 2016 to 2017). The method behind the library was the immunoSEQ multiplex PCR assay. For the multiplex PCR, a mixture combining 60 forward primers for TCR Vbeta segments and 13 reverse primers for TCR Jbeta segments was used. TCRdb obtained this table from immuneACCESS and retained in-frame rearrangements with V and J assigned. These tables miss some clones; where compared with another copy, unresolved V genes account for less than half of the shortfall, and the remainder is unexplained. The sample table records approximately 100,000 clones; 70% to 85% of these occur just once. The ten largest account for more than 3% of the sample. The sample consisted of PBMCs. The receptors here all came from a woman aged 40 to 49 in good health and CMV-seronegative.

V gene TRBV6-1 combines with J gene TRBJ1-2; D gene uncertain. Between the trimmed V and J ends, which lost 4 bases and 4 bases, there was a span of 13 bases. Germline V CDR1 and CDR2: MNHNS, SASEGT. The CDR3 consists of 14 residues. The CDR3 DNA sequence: TGTGCCAGCAGTGGGGAGGGAGGGTCCTATGGCTACACCTTC. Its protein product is CASSGEGGSYGYTF.

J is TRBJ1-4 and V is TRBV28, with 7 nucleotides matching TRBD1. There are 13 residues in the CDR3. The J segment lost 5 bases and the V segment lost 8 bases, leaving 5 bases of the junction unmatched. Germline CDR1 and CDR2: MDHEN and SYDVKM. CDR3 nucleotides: TGTGCCAGCTTGGACAGGTTGAATGAAAAACTGTTTTTT. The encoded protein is CASLDRLNEKLFF.

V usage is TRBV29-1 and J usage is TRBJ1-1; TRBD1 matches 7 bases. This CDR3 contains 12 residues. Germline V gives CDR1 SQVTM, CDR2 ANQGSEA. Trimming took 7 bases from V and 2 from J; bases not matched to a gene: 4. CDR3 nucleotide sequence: TGCAGCGCTCGACAGGGTAACACTGAAGCTTTCTTT. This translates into CSARQGNTEAFF.

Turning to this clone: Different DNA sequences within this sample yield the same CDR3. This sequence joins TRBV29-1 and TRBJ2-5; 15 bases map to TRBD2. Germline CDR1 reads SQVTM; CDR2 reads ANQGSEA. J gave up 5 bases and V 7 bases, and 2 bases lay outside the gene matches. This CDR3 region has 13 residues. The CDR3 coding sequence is TGCAGCGGTGGGACTAGCGGGGGGGAGACCCAGTACTTC. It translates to CSGGTSGGETQYF.

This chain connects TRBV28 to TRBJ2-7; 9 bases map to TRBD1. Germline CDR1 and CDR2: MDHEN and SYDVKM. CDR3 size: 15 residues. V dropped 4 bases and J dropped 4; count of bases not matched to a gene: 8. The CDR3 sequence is CASSSTGGGTYEQYF. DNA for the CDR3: TGTGCCAGCAGTTCTACAGGGGGCGGCACTTACGAGCAGTACTTC.